This TCR beta chain originates from a study of T cells in Graves' hyperthyroidism and ophthalmopathy (dated by TCRdb to the late 2010s). A note on the overall study: Peripheral blood samples were taken at initial diagnosis, before any treatment was given. The 90 to 100 discovery patients were randomly divided into training and test sets at a 7:3 ratio. The study also compared thyroid tissue and blood T-cell repertoires from several Graves' hyperthyroidism patients. To identify distinguishing TCR V-J signatures, a discovery cohort of 90 to 100 patients was used, comprising under 45 with Graves' ophthalmopathy and some 60 with stable Graves' hyperthyroidism. Following sampling, methimazole starting at 30 mg daily was given to hyperthyroidism patients, and high-dose intravenous methylprednisolone was given to ophthalmopathy patients. The paper reports TCR Vbeta CDR3 sequencing of some 140 peripheral blood samples: under 45 ophthalmopathy, roughly 74 hyperthyroidism and around 17 progressor patients. An independent validation cohort of around 19 hyperthyroidism patients and about 16 patients who later progressed to ophthalmopathy tested prospective prediction of ophthalmopathy.

What the work shows at the level of the full study, not this receptor alone: Blood samples also contained most of the expanded thyroid clonotypes (frequency above 0.001), which suggests that blood repertoires may reflect thyroid immune responses. In validation, progression to ophthalmopathy was predicted by the model with nearly 71% sensitivity and roughly 76% specificity, a median of 6.5 months before onset. Sample size was not statistically predetermined, and investigators were not blinded to group allocation. In cross-validation, a model built on a 13 V-J signature told ophthalmopathy apart from stable hyperthyroidism with approximately 90% sensitivity and around 84% specificity, and in testing the same model reached 80%/75%.

V was cut back by 1 base and J by 2 bases, leaving a gap of 3 bases between them. The CDR3 has 12 amino acids, counting the end cysteine and phenylalanine. CDR3 DNA only is kept here, 36 bases in frame from base 1. CDR1 and CDR2 were assigned from the germline V gene as MDHEN and SYDVKM. This clonotype has ten or more counts. No antigen is known for it. Base qualities are not provided; no much larger clone lies one nucleotide away. TCR beta CDR3 regions were amplified from RNA transcripts. For the first round of RT-PCR on the TCR CDR3, the HTBI primer set was used together with the Qiagen OneStep RT-PCR kit. Libraries were constructed in a second round of multiplex PCR, after which size selection and purification were carried out. Sequencing of the libraries was done on an Illumina HiSeq2000 using paired-end 100 bp reads. The paper's data handling went like this. SOAPnuke was used to process the raw data, throwing out any read that contained adapters or uncalled bases, had a mean Phred below 15, or lacked an exact constant-primer or identifier match. High-quality paired reads were merged with COPE v1.2.5, and unique nucleotide sequences were defined as clonotypes. MiTCR v1.1 was used to align clonotypes to the IMGT TRBV, TRBD and TRBJ reference segments. The analysis was restricted to V-J combinations with a frequency above 0.0001, which together covered approximately 99% of the repertoires. A TCS score was defined as the ratio between F50 (clonal expansion) and ExV (chaos), using BLOSUM62-based TCRdist between CDR3 peptides within each V-J. Welch's t-statistics and random forest reduced some 510 V-J features to 10 to 15, which were used in a naive Bayes classifier (R e1071). Using fastp trimming at Q25 and MiXCR clonotype assembly, TCRdb reanalyzed the public sequencing data and kept in-frame beta chains. Each CDR3 protein appears once, grouped with its most common genes and DNA. TCRdb's processing, not the study's, gives the V and J calls here. The sample data list under 350,000 distinct CDR3 sequences, and approximately 15% of these were observed just once. Around 58% of the sample comes from the top ten.

Ophthalmopathy patients had moderately to severely active disease, with a Clinical Activity Score of 3 or more, a NOSPECS grade of 4 or more, and a disease duration of less than 3 months. The study excluded patients with uncontrolled infections, other autoimmune diseases, pregnancy or lactation. Clinical symptoms, serum thyroxine and TRAb, thyroid ultrasound, and orbital computed tomography formed the basis for the diagnoses. PBMCs were separated from roughly 9.6 ml of fresh peripheral blood using Ficoll-Paque density gradient centrifugation. Trizol reagent was used to extract total RNA, and RNA quality was then checked on an Agilent 2100 Bioanalyzer.

Sequencing was performed on blood. In this chain, TRBV28 is recombined with TRBJ2-7, with the D gene call left open. The sequence came from a woman in her sixties or seventies with Graves' ophthalmopathy. In nucleotides, the sequence is TGTGCCAGCAGTTTATACCCCTACGAGCAGTACTTC. Protein translation: CASSLYPYEQYF.